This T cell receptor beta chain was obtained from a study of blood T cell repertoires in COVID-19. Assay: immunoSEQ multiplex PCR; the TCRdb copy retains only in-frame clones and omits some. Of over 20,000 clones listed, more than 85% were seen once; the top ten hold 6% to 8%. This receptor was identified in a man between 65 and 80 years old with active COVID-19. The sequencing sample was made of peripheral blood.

The CDR3 protein is CASTNWDKPYEQYF. The CDR3 nucleotides read TGTGCCAGCACTAATTGGGACAAACCCTACGAGCAGTACTTC. The V gene is TRBV28, the J gene TRBJ2-7, with a weak D call TRBD1 (6 bases). The CDR3 has 14 amino acids. The ends were cut back, 7 bases at V and 2 bases at J, with 15 bases in the middle. CDR1 and CDR2 from the germline V gene are MDHEN and SYDVKM. The variable domain in full, with the rest retrieved from reference TRBV28 and TRBJ2-7, is DVKVTQSSRYLVKRTGEKVFLECVQDMDHENMFWYRQDPGLGLRLIYFSYDVKMKEKGDIPEGYSVSREKKERFSLILESASTNQTSMYLCASTNWDKPYEQYFGPGTRLTVT.